This T cell receptor (beta chain) emerged from a study of T cells in Graves' hyperthyroidism and ophthalmopathy. Using RNA transcripts as the source, TCR beta CDR3 regions were amplified. Researchers ran a first-round RT-PCR on the TCR CDR3 using the HTBI primer set. TCRdb recomputed calls from the multiplex PCR reads with MiXCR, one row per CDR3 protein. The data show approximately 360,000 distinct CDR3 sequences, 25% seen once. This clonotype has a handful of counts. The TCR was taken from a man in his fifties or sixties with Graves' hyperthyroidism. The sample comprised blood.

The DNA of the CDR3 is TGTGCCAGCGGTCCAGACAGGGAAGCTTTCTTT. The encoded protein is CASGPDREAFF. The chain uses TRBV28 and TRBJ1-1; D may be TRBD1 (6 bases). Germline V gene data show CDR1 as MDHEN and CDR2 as SYDVKM. With 8 bases removed from V and 8 bases from J, the gap between germline ends came to 12 bases. This CDR3 spans 11 amino acids. Variable domain in full (rest from reference TRBV28 and TRBJ1-1): DVKVTQSSRYLVKRTGEKVFLECVQDMDHENMFWYRQDPGLGLRLIYFSYDVKMKEKGDIPEGYSVSREKKERFSLILESASTNQTSMYLCASGPDREAFFGQGTRLTVV.